This TCR beta chain is drawn from a study of cytomegalovirus exposure and HLA in healthy donors. It was with 60 Vbeta and 13 Jbeta primers that the PCR ran. The assay was immunoSEQ multiplex PCR, and TCRdb's table has in-frame clones only and misses some. The sample table includes around 160,000 clones. Trimming left V 2 bases short and J 6 bases short, with 8 bases between. The CDR3 runs to 12 residues. Germline CDR1 reads KGHSH; CDR2 reads LQKENI. This chain connects TRBV18 to TRBJ2-7; tentatively, D is TRBD2 (6 bases). What was sequenced was PBMCs. This TCR was recovered from a woman aged 45-60 years in good health and CMV-seronegative. As DNA, the CDR3 is TGTGCCAGCTCACCAATGGGGGGCGAGCAGTACTTC. Protein: CASSPMGGEQYF.